This T cell receptor beta chain was recorded in a study of T cell changes during pregnancy in multiple sclerosis. This table comes from immunoSEQ multiplex PCR, and its TCRdb copy is limited to in-frame clones, with some not included. The table includes more than 40,000 clones, roughly nine tenths detected once. The trim removed 6 bases at V and 7 bases at J, leaving 6 bases unmatched. This CDR3 spans 13 amino acids. Germline CDR1 reads LNHDA; CDR2 reads SQIVND (reference sequence). This clonotype was obtained from a female donor with multiple sclerosis, enrolled in a pregnancy study. This chain uses TRBV19 with TRBJ2-1; the match to TRBD1 covers 7 bases. The sequencing here drew on CD4+ T cells from peripheral blood mononuclear cells, taken in the first trimester of pregnancy. The CDR3 reads CASRYDRENEQFF. The CDR3 DNA follows: TGTGCCAGTAGGTATGACAGGGAAAATGAGCAGTTCTTC.